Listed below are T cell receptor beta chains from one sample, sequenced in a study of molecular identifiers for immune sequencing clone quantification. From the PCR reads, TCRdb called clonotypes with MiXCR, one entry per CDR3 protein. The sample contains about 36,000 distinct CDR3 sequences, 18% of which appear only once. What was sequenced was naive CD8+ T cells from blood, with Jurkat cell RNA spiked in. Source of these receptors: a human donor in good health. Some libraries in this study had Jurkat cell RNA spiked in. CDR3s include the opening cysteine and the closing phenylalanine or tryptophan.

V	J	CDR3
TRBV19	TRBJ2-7	CASSPETGPYEQYF
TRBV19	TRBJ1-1	CASGGTEAFF
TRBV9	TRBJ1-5	CASSEYASNQPQHF
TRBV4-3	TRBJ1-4	CASSHGTGHNEKLFF
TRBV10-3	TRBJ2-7	CAISEGKYYEQYF
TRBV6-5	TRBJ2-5	CASSRTGEETQYF
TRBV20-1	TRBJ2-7	CSARTGVYEQYF
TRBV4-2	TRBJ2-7	CASSLGPGSYEQYF
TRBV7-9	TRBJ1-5	CASSWSGVGNQPQHF
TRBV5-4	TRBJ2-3	CASSAPPGGNTQYF
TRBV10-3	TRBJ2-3	CASTGLEWSDTQYF
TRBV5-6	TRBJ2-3	CASSLVILAGGHTDTQYF
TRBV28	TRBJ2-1	CASSLKMAGGDNEQFF
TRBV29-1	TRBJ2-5	CSVDGRGLLKETQYF
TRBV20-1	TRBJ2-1	CSARAGQGPIRTKYNEQFF
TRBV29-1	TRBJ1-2	CSVESLLYGYTF
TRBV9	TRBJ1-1	CASSVETVSEAFF
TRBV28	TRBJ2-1	CASTPVGLRDYNEQFF
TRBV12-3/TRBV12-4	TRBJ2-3	CASSPDPSTDTQYF
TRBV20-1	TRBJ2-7	CSARELDGRGEQYF
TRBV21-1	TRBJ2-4	CASSPSGQGVQKNIQYF
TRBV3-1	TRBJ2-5	CASSPTGDETQYF
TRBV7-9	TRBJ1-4	CASSLQWLGSDEKLFF
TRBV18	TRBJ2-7	CASSPQGGDEQYF
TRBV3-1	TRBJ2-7	CASSQDGVVGYSYEQYF
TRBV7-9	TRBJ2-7	CASSGRDRSYEQYF
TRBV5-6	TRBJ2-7	CASSTFYEQYF
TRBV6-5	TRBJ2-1	CASSYYDGEQFF
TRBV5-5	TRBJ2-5	CASSLGSWEGSQYF
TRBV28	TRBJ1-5	CASSLWGESNQPQHF
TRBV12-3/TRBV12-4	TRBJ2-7	CATGTSLPYEQYF
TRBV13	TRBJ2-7	CASTSGRGSYEQYF
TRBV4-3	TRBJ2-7	CASSPGTGVVEQYF
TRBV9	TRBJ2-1	CASSPRLAGGDEQFF
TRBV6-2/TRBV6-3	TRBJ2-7	CATRDGRPPYEQYF
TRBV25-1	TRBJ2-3	CASSEYGASGSPDTQYF
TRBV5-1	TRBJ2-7	CASTLAGGEAYEQYF
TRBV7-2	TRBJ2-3	CASSLRPRGGLESDTQYF
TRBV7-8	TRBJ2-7	CASNGGGQGFYEQYF
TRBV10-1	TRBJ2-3	CASSESSSTDTQYF
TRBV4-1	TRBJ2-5	CASSQDRTGWTQYF
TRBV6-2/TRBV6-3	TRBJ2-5	CASRLAREETQYF
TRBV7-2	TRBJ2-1	CASSLARTRSSEQFF